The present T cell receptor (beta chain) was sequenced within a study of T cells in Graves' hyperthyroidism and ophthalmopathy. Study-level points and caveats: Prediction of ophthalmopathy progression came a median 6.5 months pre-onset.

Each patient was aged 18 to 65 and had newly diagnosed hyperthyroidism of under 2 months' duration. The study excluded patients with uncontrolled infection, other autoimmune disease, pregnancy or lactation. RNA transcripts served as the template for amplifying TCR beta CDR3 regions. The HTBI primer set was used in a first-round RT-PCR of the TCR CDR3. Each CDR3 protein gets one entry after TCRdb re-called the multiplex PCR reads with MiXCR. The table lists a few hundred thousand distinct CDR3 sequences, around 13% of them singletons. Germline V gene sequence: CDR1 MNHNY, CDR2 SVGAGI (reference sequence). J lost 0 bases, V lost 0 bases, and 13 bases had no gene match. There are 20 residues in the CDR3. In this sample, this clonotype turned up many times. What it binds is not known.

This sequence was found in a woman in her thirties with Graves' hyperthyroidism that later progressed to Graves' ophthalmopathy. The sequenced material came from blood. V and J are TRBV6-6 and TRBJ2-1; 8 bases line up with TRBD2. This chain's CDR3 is CASSYSEREWLSRSYNEQFF. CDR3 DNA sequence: TGTGCCAGCAGTTACTCCGAGCGGGAGTGGTTAAGTCGCTCCTACAATGAGCAGTTCTTC.